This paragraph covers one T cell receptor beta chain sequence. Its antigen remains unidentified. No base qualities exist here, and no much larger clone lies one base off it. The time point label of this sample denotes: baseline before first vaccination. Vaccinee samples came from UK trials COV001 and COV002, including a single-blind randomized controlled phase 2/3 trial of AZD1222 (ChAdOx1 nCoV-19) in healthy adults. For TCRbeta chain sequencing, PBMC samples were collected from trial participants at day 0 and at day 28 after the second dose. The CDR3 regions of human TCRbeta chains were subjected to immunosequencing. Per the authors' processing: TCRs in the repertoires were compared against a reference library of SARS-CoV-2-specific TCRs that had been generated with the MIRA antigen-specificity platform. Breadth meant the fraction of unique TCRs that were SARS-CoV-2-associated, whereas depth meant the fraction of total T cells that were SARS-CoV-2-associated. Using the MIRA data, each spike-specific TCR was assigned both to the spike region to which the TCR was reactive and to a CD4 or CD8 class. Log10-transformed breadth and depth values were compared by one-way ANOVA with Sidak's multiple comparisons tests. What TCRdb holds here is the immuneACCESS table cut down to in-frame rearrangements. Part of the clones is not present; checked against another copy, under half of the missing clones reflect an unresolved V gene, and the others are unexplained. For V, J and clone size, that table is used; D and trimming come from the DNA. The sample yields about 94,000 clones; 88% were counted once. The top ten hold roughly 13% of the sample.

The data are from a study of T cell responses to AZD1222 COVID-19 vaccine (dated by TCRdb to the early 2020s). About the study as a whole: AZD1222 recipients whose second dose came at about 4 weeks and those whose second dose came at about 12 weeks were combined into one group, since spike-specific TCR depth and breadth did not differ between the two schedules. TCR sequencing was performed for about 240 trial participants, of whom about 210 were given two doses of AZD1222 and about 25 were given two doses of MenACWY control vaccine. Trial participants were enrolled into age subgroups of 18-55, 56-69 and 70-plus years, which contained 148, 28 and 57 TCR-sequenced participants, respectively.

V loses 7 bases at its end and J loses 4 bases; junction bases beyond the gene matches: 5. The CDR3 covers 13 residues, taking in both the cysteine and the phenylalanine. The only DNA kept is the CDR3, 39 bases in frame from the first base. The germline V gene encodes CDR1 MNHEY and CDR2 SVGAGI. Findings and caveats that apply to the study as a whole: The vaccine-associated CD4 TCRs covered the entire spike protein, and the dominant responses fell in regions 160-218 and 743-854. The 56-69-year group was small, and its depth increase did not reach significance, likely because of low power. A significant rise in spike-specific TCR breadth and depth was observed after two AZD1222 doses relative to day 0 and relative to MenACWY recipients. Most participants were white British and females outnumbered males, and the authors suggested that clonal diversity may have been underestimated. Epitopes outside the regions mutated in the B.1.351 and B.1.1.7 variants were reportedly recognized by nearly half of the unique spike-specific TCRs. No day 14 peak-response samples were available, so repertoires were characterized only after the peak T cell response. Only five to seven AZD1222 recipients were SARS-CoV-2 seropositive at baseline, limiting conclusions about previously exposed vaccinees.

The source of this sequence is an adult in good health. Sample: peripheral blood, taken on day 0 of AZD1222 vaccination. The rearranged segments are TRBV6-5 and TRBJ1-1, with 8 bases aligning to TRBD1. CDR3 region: CASTGQGFTEAFF. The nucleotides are TGTGCCAGCACAGGACAGGGTTTCACTGAAGCTTTCTTT.